What follows are 3 T cell receptor beta chains derived from one specimen sequenced in a study of T cells after yellow fever vaccination. TCRdb recomputed calls from the 5' RACE reads with MiXCR, one row per CDR3 protein. Its listing shows 3 distinct CDR3 sequences. The sequencing here drew on CD4+ T cells sorted from PBMCs, taken 15 days after the yellow fever booster vaccination. The receptors were sampled from a young man who received the YFV17D yellow fever vaccine.

This clonotype has more than one count but fewer than ten. A library made for alpha chains picked up this beta chain off target, so its size means little. The chain recombines TRBV1 with TRBJ1-1; TRBD1 is the table's D call, not checked against the DNA. TRBV1 is termed a pseudogene. This CDR3 has 15 residues. The DNA of the CDR3 is TGCACCAGCAGTCCGGACACCTCAGGAACCTACAAATACATCTTT. Amino acid sequence: CTSSPDTSGTYKYIF.

By sample share, this clonotype is hyperexpanded. No DNA is shown, since the ends of the CDR3 on it are uncertain; the CDR3 is the one TCRdb lists. This beta chain turned up in a library designed for alpha chains; as an off-target read, its abundance says little. This chain links TRBV5-5 with TRBJ1-1; no DNA check was done on the table's D call, TRBD1. The CDR3 numbers 15 amino acids, ends counted. Germline V gene lookup returns CDR1 SGHKS and CDR2 YYEKEE (reference sequence). The CDR3 here is CASSLWGSGTYKYIF.

Notes on this clonotype: The junction does not match germline at one end; this may be a read error. Since the library was made to target alpha chains, this beta chain is a stray read and its abundance is not meaningful. V is TRBV23-1 and J is TRBJ1-1; D is unresolved. TRBV23-1 is classed as an ORF, of uncertain function. CDR3 size: 13 residues. CDR3 sequence (DNA): TGCGCAGCAAGGAAGGCCGGAACCTACAAATACATCTTT. It translates to CAARKAGTYKYIF.